The text below deals with one T cell receptor beta chain. No cognate antigen has been identified for it. Qualities for individual bases were not recorded, and no much larger clone is one base off. High-throughput TCR beta sequencing profiled peripheral blood CD8+ and CD4+ T cells from healthy donors, Susac syndrome patients and multiple sclerosis patients. Susac syndrome patients met recently defined diagnostic criteria for definite or probable disease. Bulk CD8+ and CD4+ T cells were purified magnetically by negative isolation, whereas CD8+ TEMRA cells were enriched by FACS. Blood was drawn into EDTA tubes, processed within 24 hours, and PBMCs were isolated by density gradient centrifugation. PBMCs intended for TCR sequencing were cryopreserved in liquid nitrogen and thawed later in a water bath at 37 degrees C. A purity of at least 90% was achieved for sorted or isolated CD4+, CD8+ and CD8+ TEMRA cells.

RNA was extracted with the RNeasy kit and roughly 0.45 to 1 ug was reverse transcribed using random hexamers. The immunoSEQ multiplex PCR assay, which covers 54 Vbeta and 13 Jbeta segments, was used to amplify TCR beta CDR3 regions. PCR amplification bias was corrected using a synthetic template baseline for primer optimization and computational correction. The published analysis was carried out like this. Reads were assigned to V, D and J genes according to IMGT and analyzed in immunoSEQ Analyzer, with only productive sequences retained. To calculate clonality, Shannon entropy was normalized by log2 of the number of productive unique sequences and then subtracted from one. For each patient and control, public and private clones were evaluated among the 100 most prevalent clones. Susac-specific clones were defined as absent from healthy and MS cohorts, about 1,100 published viral clones and other ImmuneACCESS disease sequences. The public reads were reanalyzed by TCRdb: fastp trimming at Q25, MiXCR alignment, in-frame beta chains only. One record per CDR3 amino acid sequence lists the most common genes and DNA. For this entry, the V and J calls and clone size follow TCRdb and not the study's own pipeline. This sample comprises tens of thousands of distinct CDR3 sequences, about 96% of them detected only once. 0.5% to 0.8% of the sample goes to the ten largest clones.

This entry belongs to a study of CD8 T cells in Susac syndrome (dated by TCRdb to between 2017 and 2020). Regarding the study in general: Among the Susac syndrome patients who were sequenced, clinically active disease was present in six and clinical remission was observed in 8 or 9. Susac syndrome patients were therapy-naive, on corticosteroids (some also receiving IVIg), or on IVIg alone at blood withdrawal. The clonality of the CD8+ T cell repertoire was compared across approximately 11 healthy donors, around 14 Susac syndrome patients and under 18 multiple sclerosis patients. Whether CD8+ T cell activation and differentiation in Susac syndrome was antigen driven was tested using repertoire sequencing. What the study reported, not specific to this receptor: The TCR sequencing and HLA analysis was acknowledged to have included a relatively small number of individuals. Some 15 and five Susac-specific public clones were found in the total CD8+ and CD8+ TEMRA repertoires, respectively. Clonal expansion was observed in Susac syndrome CD8+ repertoires, with the highest expansion in CD8+ TEMRA cells and greater expansion in clinically active than in remitting patients.

The CDR3 starts with the cysteine, ends with the phenylalanine, and has 17 residues. Kept here is only the CDR3 DNA, which spans 51 bases and is read in frame from base 1. CDR1 and CDR2 were assigned from the germline V gene (reference sequence) as SGHNT and YYREEE. For this chain, trimming is 4 bases at the V end and 0 bases at the J end, and the number of junction bases without a gene match is 7. The V and J segments used are TRBV5-4 and TRBJ1-1; a stretch of 12 junction bases matches TRBD1. The material sequenced was CD8+ T cells from PBMCs. The TCR comes from a human donor with Susac syndrome. The CDR3 loop reads CASSRGQGAGMNTEAFF. The DNA reads as follows: TGTGCCAGCAGCAGGGGACAGGGGGCAGGTATGAACACTGAAGCTTTCTTT.